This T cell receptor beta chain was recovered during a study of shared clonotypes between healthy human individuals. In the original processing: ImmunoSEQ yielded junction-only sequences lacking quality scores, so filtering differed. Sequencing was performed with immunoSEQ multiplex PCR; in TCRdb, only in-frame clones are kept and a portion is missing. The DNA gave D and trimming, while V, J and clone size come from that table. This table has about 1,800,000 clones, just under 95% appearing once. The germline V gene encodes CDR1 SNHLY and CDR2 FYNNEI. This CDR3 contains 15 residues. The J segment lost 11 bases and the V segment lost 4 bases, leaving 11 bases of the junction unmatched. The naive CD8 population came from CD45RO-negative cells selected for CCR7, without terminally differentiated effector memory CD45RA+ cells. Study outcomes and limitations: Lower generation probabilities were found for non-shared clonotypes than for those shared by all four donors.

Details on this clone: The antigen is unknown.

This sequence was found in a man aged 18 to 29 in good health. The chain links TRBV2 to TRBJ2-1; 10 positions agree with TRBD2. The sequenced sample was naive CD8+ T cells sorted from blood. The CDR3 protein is CASSGVAGGPPQQFF. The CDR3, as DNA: TGTGCCAGCAGTGGGGTAGCGGGAGGCCCTCCTCAGCAGTTCTTC.